These 18 T cell receptor beta chains originate from one sample sequenced in a study of T cell responses to AZD1222 COVID-19 vaccine. This table comes from immunoSEQ multiplex PCR, and its TCRdb copy is limited to in-frame clones, with some not included. This sample has some 120,000 clones, with around 86% found just once. The material was peripheral blood, obtained 28 days after the second AZD1222 dose. These receptors were collected from an adult who received the AZD1222 COVID-19 vaccine.

The chain combines TRBV6-2 or TRBV6-3 with TRBJ2-1; tentatively, D is TRBD1 or TRBD2 (5 bases each). This CDR3 contains 14 residues. Trimming took 2 bases from V and 3 from J, leaving 8 bases between them. The germline CDR1 and CDR2 sequences are MNHEY and SVGEGT. CDR3: CASSYRDVYNEQFF. The CDR3 bases are TGTGCCAGCAGTTACAGGGACGTCTACAATGAGCAGTTCTTC.

The chain joins TRBV7-3 to TRBJ1-1, with TRBD1 as a possible D gene (5 bases). The germline V gene has CDR1 SGHTA and CDR2 FQGTGA. The CDR3 has 13 residues. Trimming took 3 bases from V and 4 from J, leaving 9 bases between them. CDR3 in amino acids: CASSLGQSTEAFF. The CDR3 DNA reads as TGTGCCAGCAGCTTGGGGCAGAGCACTGAAGCTTTCTTT.

The chain's CDR3 is CASNPLRKRGGDEQFF. The CDR3 nucleotides read TGTGCCAGCAACCCACTCCGCAAGCGGGGGGGCGATGAGCAGTTCTTC. V usage is TRBV11-2 and J usage is TRBJ2-1; 10 nucleotides align to TRBD2. There are 16 residues in the CDR3. The J segment lost 8 bases and the V segment lost 7 bases, leaving 14 bases of the junction unmatched. Germline loops: CDR1 SGHAT, CDR2 FQNNGV.

The rearrangement links TRBV3-1 (or the pseudogene TRBV3-2) to TRBJ2-1, with 9 bases that match TRBD2. CDR1 LGHDT and CDR2 YNNKEL come from the germline V gene (reference sequence). The V gene end was trimmed by 4 bases and the J gene end by 5 bases; junction bases not matched to a gene: 6. This CDR3 spans 15 amino acids. In DNA, the CDR3 is TGTGCCAGCAGCCTATGGACTAGCGCGCACAATGAGCAGTTCTTC. Its protein product is CASSLWTSAHNEQFF.

The chain combines TRBV9 with TRBJ1-2, with 9 bases matching TRBD1. Germline values: CDR1 SGDLS, CDR2 YYNGEE. The CDR3 has 14 residues. J lost 6 bases, V lost 3 bases, and 6 bases had no gene match. CDR3 nucleotide sequence: TGTGCCAGCAGCGCGAGCTGGGACAGGGATGGCTACACCTTC. Encoded protein: CASSASWDRDGYTF. The entire variable domain, with the rest obtained from reference TRBV9 and TRBJ1-2, is as follows: DSGVTQTPKHLITATGQRVTLRCSPRSGDLSVYWYQQSLDQGLQFLIQYYNGEERAKGNILERFSAQQFPDLHSELNLSSLELGDSALYFCASSASWDRDGYTFGSGTRLTVV.

A single count supports this clone. This sequence joins TRBV7-9 and TRBJ2-1, with D unclear. Trimming shortened V by 5 bases and J by 8 bases, and 16 bases separated the two germline ends. The V gene's germline CDR1 is SEHNR and CDR2 FQNEAQ (reference sequence). CDR3 length: 14 residues. CDR3 in DNA: TGTGCCAGCAGCCCTCAAGTGGCCACCCATGAGCAGTTCTTC. The encoded protein is CASSPQVATHEQFF. Variable domain in full (rest from reference TRBV7-9 and TRBJ2-1): DTGVSQNPRHKITKRGQNVTFRCDPISEHNRLYWYRQTLGQGPEFLTYFQNEAQLEKSRLLSDRFSAERPKGSFSTLEIQRTEQGDSAMYLCASSPQVATHEQFFGPGTRLTVL.

The rearrangement joins TRBV5-5 to TRBJ2-1; D is unclear. Trimming cost V 4 bases and J 5 bases, with 10 bases left between them. CDR1 and CDR2 (germline): SGHKS, YYEKEE (reference sequence). The CDR3 sequence is 13 residues long. In DNA form, the CDR3 reads TGTGCCAGCAGCCCGGCCCGGGACAATGAGCAGTTCTTC. It yields the protein CASSPARDNEQFF.

The chain joins TRBV18 to TRBJ1-2; a weak D match, TRBD1 (6 bases). This CDR3 is built from 14 residues. The ends were cut back, 6 bases at V and 0 bases at J, with 11 bases in the middle. CDR1 and CDR2 (germline): KGHSH, LQKENI. The DNA of the CDR3 is TGTGCCAGCTCGGTACAGGGTCCTAACTATGGCTACACCTTC. This gives the protein CASSVQGPNYGYTF.

V usage is TRBV29-1 and J usage is TRBJ1-1; D is undetermined. Between the trimmed V and J ends, which lost 7 bases and 8 bases, there was a span of 17 bases. The CDR3 length is 12 residues. Germline-derived CDR1 and CDR2 are SQVTM and ANQGSEA. CDR3 bases: TGCAGCGCATCACGGACGGGTGAAGAAGCTTTCTTT. It specifies CSASRTGEEAFF.

The chain employs TRBV6-2 or TRBV6-3 and TRBJ1-5; 7 bases line up with TRBD1. The CDR3 contains 15 residues. The germline gives CDR1 MNHEY, CDR2 SVGEGT. V lost 2 bases, J lost 4 bases, and 5 bases stayed unmatched. The CDR3 nucleotides are TGTGCCAGCAGTTACGCCTCAGGGGGTAATCAGCCCCAGCATTTT. This codes for CASSYASGGNQPQHF.

The gene calls are TRBV11-2 and TRBJ2-4; D gene unclear. Germline lookup yields CDR1 SGHAT and CDR2 FQNNGV. The CDR3 is 16 residues long. Trimming removed 0 bases at V and 9 bases at J, with 18 bases between. The CDR3 bases are TGTGCCAGCAGCTTAGATGTTTCGGCCCTTCACCCCATTCAGTACTTC. This gives the protein CASSLDVSALHPIQYF.

The chain has TRBV7-8 and TRBJ1-2; no firm D call. CDR3 size: 12 residues. Looked up from germline, CDR1 is SGHVS and CDR2 is FQNEAQ. CDR3 DNA: TGTGCTTCGAGCCGGGCGGGTGGCGGCTACACCTTC. Protein: CASSRAGGGYTF.

The count of this clone is one. The rearrangement uses TRBV11-2 and TRBJ1-4, with 8 bases lining up with TRBD1. CDR1 and CDR2 (germline): SGHAT, FQNNGV. Germline trimming cut 5 bases from V and 8 bases from J; bases unmatched to any gene: 10. The CDR3 sequence is 15 residues long. The CDR3 reads CASSTHRGKGEKLFF. DNA of the CDR3: TGTGCCAGCAGCACCCACAGGGGGAAGGGGGAAAAACTGTTTTTT.

This clone was seen a handful of times. The V call is TRBV29-1, the J call TRBJ2-3; TRBD2 is a possible D gene (6 bases). The CDR3 sequence is 11 residues long. Trimming took 7 bases from V and 4 from J, leaving 9 bases between them. From germline, CDR1 is SQVTM and CDR2 ANQGSEA. The CDR3 DNA reads as TGCAGCGGGGAGGTTGCAGATACGCAGTATTTT. Its translation: CSGEVADTQYF.

The V gene is TRBV5-5, the J gene TRBJ2-5; D is undetermined. The CDR3 is made up of 13 amino acids. V lost 1 base to trimming and J lost 12 bases, with 16 bases between them. Germline CDR1 reads SGHKS; CDR2 reads YYEKEE (reference sequence). The chain's CDR3 is CASSLTVLHVKYF. Here the CDR3 DNA reads TGTGCCAGCAGCTTGACAGTTTTGCATGTGAAGTACTTC.

V is TRBV2 and J is TRBJ1-4; the match to TRBD1 covers 11 bases. The CDR3 spans 15 residues. The ends lost 5 bases at V and 8 bases at J; junction bases unmatched: 7. The germline V gene encodes CDR1 SNHLY and CDR2 FYNNEI. The CDR3 DNA sequence: TGTGCCAGCAGTTTAGGACAGGGGGCCAGAGAAAAACTGTTTTTT. This encodes CASSLGQGAREKLFF.

V gene TRBV5-8 combines with J gene TRBJ1-1; D perhaps matches TRBD1 (6 bases). Trimming removed 3 bases at V and 0 bases at J, with 9 bases between. Germline CDR1 is SGHTS and CDR2 is YDEGEE. The CDR3 contains 14 residues. CDR3 protein: CASSWGGLNTEAFF. CDR3 DNA: TGTGCCAGCAGCTGGGGGGGGCTGAACACTGAAGCTTTCTTT.

The chain couples TRBV7-9 to TRBJ1-1, with D unresolved. Germline V CDR1 and CDR2: SEHNR, FQNEAQ (reference sequence). This CDR3 contains 12 residues. Between the trimmed V and J ends, which lost 6 bases and 1 base, there was a span of 6 bases. CDR3 in amino acids: CASRDKNTEAFF. The CDR3 DNA follows: TGTGCCAGCAGAGACAAGAACACTGAAGCTTTCTTT.